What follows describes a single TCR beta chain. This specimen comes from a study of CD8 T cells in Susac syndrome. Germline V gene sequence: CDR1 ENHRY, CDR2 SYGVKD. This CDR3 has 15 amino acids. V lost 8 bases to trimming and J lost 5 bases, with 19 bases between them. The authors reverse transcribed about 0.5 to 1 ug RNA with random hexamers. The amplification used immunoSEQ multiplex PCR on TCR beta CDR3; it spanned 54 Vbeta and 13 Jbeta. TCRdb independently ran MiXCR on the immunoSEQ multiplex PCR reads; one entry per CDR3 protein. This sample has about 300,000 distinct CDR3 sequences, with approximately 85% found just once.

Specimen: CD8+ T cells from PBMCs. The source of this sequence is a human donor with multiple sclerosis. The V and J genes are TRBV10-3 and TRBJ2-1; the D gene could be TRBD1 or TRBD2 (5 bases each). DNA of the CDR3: TGTGCCATCGGGGACGGTCGGGGACCCGACAATGAGCAGTTCTTC. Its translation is CAIGDGRGPDNEQFF.